The following is a T cell receptor (beta chain) sequence with its context. Only in-frame clones appear in the TCRdb table, and some are missing; sequencing was by immunoSEQ multiplex PCR. Of some 49,000 clones listed, roughly 79% are singletons. Germline lookup yields CDR1 SGHVS and CDR2 FQNEAQ. This CDR3 comprises 13 residues. V was shortened by 7 bases and J by 4 bases, with 13 bases between the two germline ends. This sample was taken from a study of OX40 agonist ivuxolimab in advanced cancers. About the study: With a range of about 20 to 79, age averaged approximately 64 years, and about 83% were male. Patients with prior anti-PD-1, anti-PD-L1 or anti-CTLA-4 therapy were eligible; about 41% had some.

The sample here was CD4+ or CD8+ T cells sorted from blood, taken in a trial of the OX40 agonist ivuxolimab. This clonotype was obtained from an adult with an advanced solid tumor such as melanoma, head and neck, liver or kidney cancer. This sequence joins TRBV7-8 and TRBJ1-1; no firm D call. CDR3 residues: CASIHNLGTEAFF. DNA for the CDR3: TGTGCCAGCATACATAATCTGGGCACTGAAGCTTTCTTT.